This T cell receptor beta chain was found in a study of T cells after yellow fever vaccination. Points from the study as a whole: Abundant clonotypes from the bulk population could get into FACS-sorted repertoires as contaminants. Most primary-vaccination clones recurred post-booster (roughly 96% CD4, around 88% CD8). Though weaker, the secondary response peaked faster, on day 5 versus 15.

As TCR cDNA was made by 5'RACE template switching, a universal primer site and UMIs were added. One entry per CDR3 protein results from TCRdb running MiXCR on the 5' RACE reads. The table shows a few hundred thousand distinct CDR3 sequences, with roughly 8.7% occurring only once. This clonotype appeared a few times. Its cognate antigen is unknown. Between the trimmed V and J ends, which lost 4 bases and 7 bases, there was a span of 15 bases. Germline V CDR1 and CDR2: SGHNT, YYREEE (reference sequence). There are 13 residues in the CDR3. This chain connects TRBV5-4 to TRBJ2-7; D call uncertain. Sequenced here: PBMCs, sampled on the day of the first yellow fever vaccination. The receptor's source is a man between 18 and 35 years old who received the YFV17D yellow fever vaccine. CDR3 nucleotides: TGTGCCAGCAGCCGAAGGACGGGTAAGGAGCAGTACTTC. It translates to CASSRRTGKEQYF.